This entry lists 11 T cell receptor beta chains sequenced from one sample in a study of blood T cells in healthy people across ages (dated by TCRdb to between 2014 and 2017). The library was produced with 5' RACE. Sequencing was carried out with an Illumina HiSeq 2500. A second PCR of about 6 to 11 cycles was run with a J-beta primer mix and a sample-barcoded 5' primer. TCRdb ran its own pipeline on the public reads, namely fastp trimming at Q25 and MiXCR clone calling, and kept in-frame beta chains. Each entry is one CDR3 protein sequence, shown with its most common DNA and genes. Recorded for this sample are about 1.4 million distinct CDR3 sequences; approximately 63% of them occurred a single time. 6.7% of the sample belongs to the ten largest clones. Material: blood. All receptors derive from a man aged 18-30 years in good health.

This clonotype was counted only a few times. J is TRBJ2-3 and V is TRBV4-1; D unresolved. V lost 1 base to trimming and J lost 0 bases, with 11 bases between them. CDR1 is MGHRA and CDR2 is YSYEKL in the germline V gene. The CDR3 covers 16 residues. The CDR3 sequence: CASSQGNWGSTDTQYF. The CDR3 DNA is TGCGCCAGCAGCCAAGGCAATTGGGGAAGCACAGATACGCAGTATTTT.

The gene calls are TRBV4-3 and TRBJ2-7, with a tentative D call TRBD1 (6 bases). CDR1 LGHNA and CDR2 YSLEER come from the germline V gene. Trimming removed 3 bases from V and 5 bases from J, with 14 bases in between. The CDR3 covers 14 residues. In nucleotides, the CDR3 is TGCGCCAGCAGCCAGGAGTATGAGGGGGACGAGCAGTACTTC. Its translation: CASSQEYEGDEQYF.

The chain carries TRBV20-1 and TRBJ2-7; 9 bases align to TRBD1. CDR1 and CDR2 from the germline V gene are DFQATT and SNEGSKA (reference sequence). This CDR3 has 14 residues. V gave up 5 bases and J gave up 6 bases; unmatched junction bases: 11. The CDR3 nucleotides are TGCAGTGCTCTGAGGGCACAGGGGGCGATCGAGCAGTACTTC. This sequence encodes CSALRAQGAIEQYF.

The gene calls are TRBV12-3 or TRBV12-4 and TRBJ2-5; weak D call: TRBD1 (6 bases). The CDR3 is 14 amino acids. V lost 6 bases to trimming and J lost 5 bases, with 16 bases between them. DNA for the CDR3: TGTGCCAGCAGCGTTGGACAGTTCCGGGAGACCCAGTACTTC. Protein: CASSVGQFRETQYF.

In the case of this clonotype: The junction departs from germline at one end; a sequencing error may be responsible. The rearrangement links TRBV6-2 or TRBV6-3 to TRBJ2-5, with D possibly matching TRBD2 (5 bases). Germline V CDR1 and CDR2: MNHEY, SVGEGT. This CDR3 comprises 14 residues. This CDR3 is CTSSYVQRSETQYF. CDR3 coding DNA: TGTACCAGCAGTTATGTACAGCGGTCTGAGACCCAGTACTTC.

This CDR3 reads CASSFLIAGGPSETQYF. In DNA, the CDR3 is TGTGCCAGCAGTTTCCTAATAGCGGGGGGGCCTTCTGAGACCCAGTACTTC. The rearrangement links TRBV27 to TRBJ2-5; 11 positions match TRBD2. Germline CDR1 and CDR2: MNHEY and SMNVEV (reference sequence). This CDR3 is 17 amino acids long. V shed 3 bases, J shed 5 bases, and the junction held 11 bases outside the gene matches.

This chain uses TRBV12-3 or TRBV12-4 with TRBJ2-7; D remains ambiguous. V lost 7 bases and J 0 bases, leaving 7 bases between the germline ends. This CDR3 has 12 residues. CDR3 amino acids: CASTTDSYEQYF. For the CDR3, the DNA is TGTGCCAGCACCACGGACTCCTACGAGCAGTACTTC.

CDR3 in amino acids: CASSQIGGLNTEAFF. CDR3 coding DNA: TGTGCCAGCAGCCAAATAGGGGGTTTGAACACTGAAGCTTTCTTT. The rearrangement uses TRBV14 and TRBJ1-1; D might be TRBD1 (6 bases). CDR1 and CDR2 from the germline V gene are SGHDN and FVKESK. The CDR3 length is 15 residues. With 2 bases removed from V and 0 bases from J, the gap between germline ends came to 10 bases. The full variable domain, in which reference TRBV14 and TRBJ1-1 provide the parts outside the CDR3, is EAGVTQFPSHSVIEKGQTVTLRCDPISGHDNLYWYRRVMGKEIKFLLHFVKESKQDESGMPNNRFLAERTGGTYSTLKVQPAELEDSGVYFCASSQIGGLNTEAFFGQGTRLTVV.

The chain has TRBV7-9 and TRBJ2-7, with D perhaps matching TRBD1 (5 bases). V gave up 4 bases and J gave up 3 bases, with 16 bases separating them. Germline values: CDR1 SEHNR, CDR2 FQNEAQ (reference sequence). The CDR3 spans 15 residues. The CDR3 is CASSSLTLDSYEQYF. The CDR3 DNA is TGTGCCAGCAGCTCCCTCACCTTAGACAGCTACGAGCAGTACTTC.

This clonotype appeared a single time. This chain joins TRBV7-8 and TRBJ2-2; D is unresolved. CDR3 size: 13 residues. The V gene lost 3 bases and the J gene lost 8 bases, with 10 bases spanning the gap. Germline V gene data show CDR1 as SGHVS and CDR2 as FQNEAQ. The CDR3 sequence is CASSFSNGGELFF. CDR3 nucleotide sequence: TGTGCCAGCAGCTTCTCAAATGGGGGGGAGCTGTTTTTT.

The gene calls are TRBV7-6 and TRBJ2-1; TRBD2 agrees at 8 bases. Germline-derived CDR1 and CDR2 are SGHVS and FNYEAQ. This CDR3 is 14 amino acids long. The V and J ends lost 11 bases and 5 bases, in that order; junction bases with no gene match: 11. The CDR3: CACLGGAENNEQFF. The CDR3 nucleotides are TGTGCCTGCCTCGGGGGGGCGGAAAACAATGAGCAGTTCTTC.